This TCR beta chain was documented in a study of blood T cell repertoires in COVID-19. Membership in each cohort depended on participant-reported clinical history. Measured with immunoSEQ multiplex PCR; TCRdb has only the in-frame clones, and not every one. The sample records around 140,000 clones, 87% being singletons. The V and J ends lost 0 bases and 3 bases, in that order; junction bases with no gene match: 2. The CDR3 runs 15 residues. Germline lookup yields CDR1 SGHNT and CDR2 YYREEE (reference sequence). This receptor was obtained from a woman in her thirties or forties who had been exposed to COVID-19. This chain links TRBV5-4 with TRBJ2-1; 8 nucleotides agree with TRBD2. The sequenced material came from PBMCs or T cells enriched from blood (not recorded which). The CDR3 DNA is TGTGCCAGCAGCTTGGGAGGGACTAGCTACAATGAGCAGTTCTTC. Translated, it gives CASSLGGTSYNEQFF.